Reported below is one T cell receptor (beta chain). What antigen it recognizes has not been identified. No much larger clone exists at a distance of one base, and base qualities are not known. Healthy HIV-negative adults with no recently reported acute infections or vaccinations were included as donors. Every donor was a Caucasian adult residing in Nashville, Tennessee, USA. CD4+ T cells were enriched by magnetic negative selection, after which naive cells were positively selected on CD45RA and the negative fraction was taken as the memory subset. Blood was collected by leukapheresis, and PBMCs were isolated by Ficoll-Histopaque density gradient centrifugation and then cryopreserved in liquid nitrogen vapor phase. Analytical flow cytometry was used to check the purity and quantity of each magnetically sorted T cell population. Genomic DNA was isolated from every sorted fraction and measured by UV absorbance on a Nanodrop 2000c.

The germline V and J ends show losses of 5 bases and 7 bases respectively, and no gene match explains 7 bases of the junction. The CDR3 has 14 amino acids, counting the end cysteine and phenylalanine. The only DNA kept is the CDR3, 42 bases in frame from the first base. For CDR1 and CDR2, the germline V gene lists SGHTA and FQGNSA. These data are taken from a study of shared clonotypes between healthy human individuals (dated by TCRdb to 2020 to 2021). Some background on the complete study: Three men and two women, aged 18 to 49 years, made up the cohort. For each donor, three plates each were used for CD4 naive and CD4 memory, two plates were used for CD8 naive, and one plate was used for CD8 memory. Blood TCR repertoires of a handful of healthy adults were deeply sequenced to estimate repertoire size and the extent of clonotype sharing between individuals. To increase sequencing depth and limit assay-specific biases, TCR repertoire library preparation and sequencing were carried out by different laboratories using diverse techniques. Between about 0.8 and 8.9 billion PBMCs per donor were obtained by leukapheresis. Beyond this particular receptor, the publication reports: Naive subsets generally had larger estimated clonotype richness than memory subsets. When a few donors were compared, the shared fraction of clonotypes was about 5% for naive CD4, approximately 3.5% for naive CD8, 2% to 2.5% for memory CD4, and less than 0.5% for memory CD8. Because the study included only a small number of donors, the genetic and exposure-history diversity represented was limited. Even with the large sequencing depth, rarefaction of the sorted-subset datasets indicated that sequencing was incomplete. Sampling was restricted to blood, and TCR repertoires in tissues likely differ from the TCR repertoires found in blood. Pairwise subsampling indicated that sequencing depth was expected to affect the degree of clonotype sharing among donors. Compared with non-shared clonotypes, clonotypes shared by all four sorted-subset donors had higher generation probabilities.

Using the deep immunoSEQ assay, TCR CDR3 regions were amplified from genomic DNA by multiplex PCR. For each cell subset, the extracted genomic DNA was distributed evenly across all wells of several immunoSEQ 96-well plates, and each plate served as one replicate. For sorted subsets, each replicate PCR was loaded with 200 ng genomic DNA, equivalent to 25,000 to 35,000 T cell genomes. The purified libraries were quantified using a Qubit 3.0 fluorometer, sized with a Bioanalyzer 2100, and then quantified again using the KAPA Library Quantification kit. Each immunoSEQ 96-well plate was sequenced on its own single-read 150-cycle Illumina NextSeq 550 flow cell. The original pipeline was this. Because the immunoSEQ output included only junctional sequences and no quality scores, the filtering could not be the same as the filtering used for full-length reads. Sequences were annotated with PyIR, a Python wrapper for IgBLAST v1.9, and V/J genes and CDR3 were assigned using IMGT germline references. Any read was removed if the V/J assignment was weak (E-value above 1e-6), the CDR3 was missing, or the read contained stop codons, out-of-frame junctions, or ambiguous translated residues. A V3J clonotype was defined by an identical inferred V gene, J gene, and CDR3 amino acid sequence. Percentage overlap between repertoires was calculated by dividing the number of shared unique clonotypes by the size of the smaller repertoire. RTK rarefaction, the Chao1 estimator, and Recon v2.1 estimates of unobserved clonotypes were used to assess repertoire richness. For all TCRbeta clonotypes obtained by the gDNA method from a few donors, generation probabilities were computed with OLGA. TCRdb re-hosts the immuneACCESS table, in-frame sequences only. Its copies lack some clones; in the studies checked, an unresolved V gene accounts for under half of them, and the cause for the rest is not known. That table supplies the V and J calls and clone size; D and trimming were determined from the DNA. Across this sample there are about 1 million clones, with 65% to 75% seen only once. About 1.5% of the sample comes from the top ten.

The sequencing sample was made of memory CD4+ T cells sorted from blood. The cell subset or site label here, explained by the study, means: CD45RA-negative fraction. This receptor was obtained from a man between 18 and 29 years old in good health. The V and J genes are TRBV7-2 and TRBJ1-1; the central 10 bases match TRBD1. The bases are TGTGCCAGCAGCGTACGACAGGGGGCGGTTGAAGCTTTCTTT. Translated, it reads CASSVRQGAVEAFF.